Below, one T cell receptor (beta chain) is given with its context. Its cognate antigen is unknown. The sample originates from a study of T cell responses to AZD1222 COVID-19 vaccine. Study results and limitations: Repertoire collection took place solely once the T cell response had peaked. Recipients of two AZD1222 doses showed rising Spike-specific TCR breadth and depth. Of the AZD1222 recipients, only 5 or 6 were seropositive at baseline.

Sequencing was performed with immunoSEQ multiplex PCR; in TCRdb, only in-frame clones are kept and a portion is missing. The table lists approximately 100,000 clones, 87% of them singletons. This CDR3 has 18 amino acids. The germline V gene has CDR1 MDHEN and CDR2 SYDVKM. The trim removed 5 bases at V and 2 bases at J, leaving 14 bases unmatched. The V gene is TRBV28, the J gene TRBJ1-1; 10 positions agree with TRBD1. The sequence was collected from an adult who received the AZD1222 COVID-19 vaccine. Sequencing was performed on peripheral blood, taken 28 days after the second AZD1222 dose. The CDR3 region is CASSRGAGTGAPNTEAFF. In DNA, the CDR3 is TGTGCCAGCAGTCGGGGGGCCGGGACAGGGGCACCAAACACTGAAGCTTTCTTT.